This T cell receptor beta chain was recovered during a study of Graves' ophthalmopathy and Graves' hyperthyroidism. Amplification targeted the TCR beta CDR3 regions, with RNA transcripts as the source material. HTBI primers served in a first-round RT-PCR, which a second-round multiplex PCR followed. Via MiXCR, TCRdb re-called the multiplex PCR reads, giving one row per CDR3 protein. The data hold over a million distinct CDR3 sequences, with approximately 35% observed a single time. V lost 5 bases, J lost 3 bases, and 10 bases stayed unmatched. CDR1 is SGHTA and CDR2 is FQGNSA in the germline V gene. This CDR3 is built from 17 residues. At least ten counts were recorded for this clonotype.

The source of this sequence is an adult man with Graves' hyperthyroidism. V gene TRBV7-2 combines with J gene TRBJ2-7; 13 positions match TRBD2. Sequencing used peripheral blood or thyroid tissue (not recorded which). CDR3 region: CASSTHELAGGFYEQYF. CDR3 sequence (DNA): TGTGCCAGCAGCACTCACGAACTAGCGGGAGGGTTCTACGAGCAGTACTTC.